The TCR beta chain under discussion was sequenced for a study of naive and memory T cell subsets. TCR cDNA received a 3' ligated oligonucleotide that carried a UMI. RNA was extracted from roughly 2.5 ml of whole blood of healthy adults. Input was roughly 1 to 1000 ng of DNase-treated total RNA without cell sorting. The SP2 primer and nested alpha and beta constant region primers amplified ligated cDNA in four rounds. Blood and skin TCR RNA was reverse transcribed with alpha and beta constant primers. TCRdb passed the 5' RACE reads through MiXCR, listing each CDR3 protein once. The sample gives roughly 48,000 distinct CDR3 sequences, approximately 4.5% of which show up once; under 0.95% is in the top ten. The CDR3 totals 12 residues. Germline lookup yields CDR1 SQVTM and CDR2 ANQGSEA. Deletions cut 4 bases from V and 3 bases from J, with 9 bases between. General study results and limits: Potentially, T cell activation and differentiation skew this RNA-based measurement.

On this clonotype: The antigen remains unidentified.

The clonotype comes from a female donor in good health. V and J are TRBV29-1 and TRBJ2-5; either TRBD1 or TRBD2 may supply D (5 bases each). Here the CDR3 reads CSVVRGEETQYF. The CDR3 nucleotides are TGCAGCGTTGTGAGGGGAGAAGAGACCCAGTACTTC.